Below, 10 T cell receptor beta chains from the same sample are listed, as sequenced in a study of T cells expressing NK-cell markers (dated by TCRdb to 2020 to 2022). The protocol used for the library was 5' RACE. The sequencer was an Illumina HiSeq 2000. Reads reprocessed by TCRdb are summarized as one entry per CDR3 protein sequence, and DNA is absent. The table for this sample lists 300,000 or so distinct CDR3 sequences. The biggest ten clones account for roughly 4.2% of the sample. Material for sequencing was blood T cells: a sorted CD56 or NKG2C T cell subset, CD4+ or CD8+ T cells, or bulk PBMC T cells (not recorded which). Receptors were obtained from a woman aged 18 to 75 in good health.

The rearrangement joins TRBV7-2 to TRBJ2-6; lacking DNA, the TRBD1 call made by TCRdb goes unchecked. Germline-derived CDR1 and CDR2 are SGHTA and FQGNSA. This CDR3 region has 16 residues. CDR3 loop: CASSYHTGSGANVLTF.

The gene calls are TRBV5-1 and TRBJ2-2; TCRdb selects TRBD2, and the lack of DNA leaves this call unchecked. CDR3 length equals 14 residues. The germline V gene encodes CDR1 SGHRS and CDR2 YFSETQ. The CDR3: CASSLGTSPGELFF.

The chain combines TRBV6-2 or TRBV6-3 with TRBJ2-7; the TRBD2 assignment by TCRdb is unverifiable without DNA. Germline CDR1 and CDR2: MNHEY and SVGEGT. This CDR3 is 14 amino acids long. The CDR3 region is CANRSERRSYEQYF.

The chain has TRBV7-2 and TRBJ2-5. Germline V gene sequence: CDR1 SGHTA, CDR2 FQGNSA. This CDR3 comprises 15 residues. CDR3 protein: CASSSITTNQETQYF.

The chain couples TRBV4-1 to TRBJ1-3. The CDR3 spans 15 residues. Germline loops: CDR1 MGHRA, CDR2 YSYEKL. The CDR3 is CASGPGGPSGNTIYF.

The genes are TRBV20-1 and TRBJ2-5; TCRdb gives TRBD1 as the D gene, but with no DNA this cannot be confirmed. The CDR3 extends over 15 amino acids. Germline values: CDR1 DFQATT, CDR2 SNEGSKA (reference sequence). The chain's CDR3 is CSARDFARQQETQYF.

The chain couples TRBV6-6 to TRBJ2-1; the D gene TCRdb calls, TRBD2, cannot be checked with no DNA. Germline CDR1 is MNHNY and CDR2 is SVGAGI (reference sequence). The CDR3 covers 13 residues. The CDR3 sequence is CASRRRRGDEQFF.

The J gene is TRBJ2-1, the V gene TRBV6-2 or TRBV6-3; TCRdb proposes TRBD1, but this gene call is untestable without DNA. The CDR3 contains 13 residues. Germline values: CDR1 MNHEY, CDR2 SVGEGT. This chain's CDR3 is CASSYIPALEQFF.

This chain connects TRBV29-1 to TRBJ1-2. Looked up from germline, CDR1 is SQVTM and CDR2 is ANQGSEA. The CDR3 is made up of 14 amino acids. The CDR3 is CSVPTQRPNYGYTF.

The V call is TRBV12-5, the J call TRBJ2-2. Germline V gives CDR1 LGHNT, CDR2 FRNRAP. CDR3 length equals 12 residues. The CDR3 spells CASGSFTGELFF.